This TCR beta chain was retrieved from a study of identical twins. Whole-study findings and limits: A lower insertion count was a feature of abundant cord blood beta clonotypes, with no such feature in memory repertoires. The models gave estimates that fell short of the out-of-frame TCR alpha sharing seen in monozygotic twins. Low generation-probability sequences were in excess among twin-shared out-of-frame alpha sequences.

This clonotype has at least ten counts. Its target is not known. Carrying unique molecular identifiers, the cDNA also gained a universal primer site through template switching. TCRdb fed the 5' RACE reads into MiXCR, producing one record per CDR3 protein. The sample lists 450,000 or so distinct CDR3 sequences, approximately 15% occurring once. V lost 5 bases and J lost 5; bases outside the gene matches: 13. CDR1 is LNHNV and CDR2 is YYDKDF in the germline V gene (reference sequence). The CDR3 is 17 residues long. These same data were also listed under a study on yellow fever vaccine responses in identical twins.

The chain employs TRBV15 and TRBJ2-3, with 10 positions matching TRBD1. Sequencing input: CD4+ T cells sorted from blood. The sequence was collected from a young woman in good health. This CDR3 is CATSHQGGTGAKDTQYF. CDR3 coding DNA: TGTGCCACCAGCCATCAGGGGGGGACAGGGGCAAAAGATACGCAGTATTTT.